The T cell receptor beta chain described here comes from a study of graft-versus-host responses after intestinal transplantation. V was trimmed by 6 bases and J by 2 bases, leaving 11 bases between them. CDR3 length: 13 amino acids. From germline, CDR1 is MNHNY and CDR2 SVGAGI (reference sequence). Responders (roughly 200,000, CFSE-labeled) were co-plated with roughly 200,000 irradiated, violet-dye-labeled stimulators. TCRdb's table, derived via immunoSEQ multiplex PCR, lists solely in-frame clones and lacks some. The table lists 15,000 to 17,000 clones, around a third of them singletons, with approximately 3.7% in the top ten. Study-wide points: The marrow of recipients harbored GvH clones, and ileum or blood showed some of them first. Early post-transplant HvG declines tracked with peak circulating GvH clone levels.

The source material was alloreactive CD4+ T cells from a mixed lymphocyte reaction culture, sampled before intestinal transplant. Regarding subset: CFSE-low proliferating T cells sorted from roughly six-day pre-transplant mixed lymphocyte reaction (GvH or HvG direction). This clonotype originated in a human patient who received an intestinal transplant. V usage is TRBV6-6 and J usage is TRBJ2-7; a weak D match, TRBD1 (5 bases). The CDR3 loop reads CASSQAGTYEQYF. CDR3 DNA: TGTGCCAGCAGCCAGGCAGGGACCTACGAGCAGTACTTC.